Listed below are T cell receptor beta chains from one sample, sequenced in a study of T cell repertoires in aging, cancer and after chemotherapy. Each CDR3 protein is one row after TCRdb ran MiXCR on the multiplex PCR reads. The table shows approximately 1,800 distinct CDR3 sequences, with 25% to 35% occurring only once. Sequenced input: blood. The receptors come from a human donor with a blood cancer. The donor label of this sample is uncertain. The CDR3 runs from the conserved cysteine through the conserved F or W. The order of the fields is D gene, V gene, J gene, clone size, CDR3 DNA, CDR3 protein. D genes are given only for firm matches. Clone size is stated in some rows and not others, as once, few, many or a class when expanded.

d_call: TRBD2; v_call: TRBV11-3; j_call: TRBJ2-1; clone_size: medium-sized; cdr3_nt: TGTGCCAGCAGCTCTAGCCGAAGCGGGAGAGTTCAGCATGGGCAGTTCTTC; cdr3_aa: CASSSSRSGRVQHGQFF
d_call: TRBD2; v_call: TRBV11-2; j_call: TRBJ2-3; clone_size: -; cdr3_nt: TGTGCCAGCAGCCGGTGGCTGACTAGCGGGGTCCGGCACACAGATACGCAGTATTTT; cdr3_aa: CASSRWLTSGVRHTDTQYF
d_call: TRBD2; v_call: TRBV20-1; j_call: TRBJ2-1; clone_size: -; cdr3_nt: TGCAGTGCTAAGATCTCCGGGACTAAAAATGAGCAGTTCTTC; cdr3_aa: CSAKISGTKNEQFF
d_call: TRBD1; v_call: TRBV5-6; j_call: TRBJ1-1; clone_size: few; cdr3_nt: TGTGCCAGCAGCGCCCCGGACAGGGGGAGGGAAGCTTTCTTT; cdr3_aa: CASSAPDRGREAFF
d_call: TRBD2; v_call: TRBV20-1; j_call: TRBJ2-5; clone_size: -; cdr3_nt: TGCAGTGCTCTCTCGACTAGCGGGCAAGAGACCCAGTACTTC; cdr3_aa: CSALSTSGQETQYF
d_call: -; v_call: TRBV18; j_call: TRBJ2-7; clone_size: -; cdr3_nt: TGTGCCAGCTCGTCGGGAGAGGAGCAGTACTTC; cdr3_aa: CASSSGEEQYF
d_call: TRBD2; v_call: TRBV6-2/TRBV6-3; j_call: TRBJ2-1; clone_size: few; cdr3_nt: TGTGCTACCGTTCGGACTAGCGGGAGCAATGAGCAGTTCTTC; cdr3_aa: CATVRTSGSNEQFF
d_call: TRBD1; v_call: TRBV6-1; j_call: TRBJ1-2; clone_size: few; cdr3_nt: TGTGCCAGCAGTGTTAACAGGGGGCAGGGCAGCGGCTACACCTTC; cdr3_aa: CASSVNRGQGSGYTF
d_call: TRBD2; v_call: TRBV18; j_call: TRBJ2-7; clone_size: medium-sized; cdr3_nt: TGTGCCAGCTCTCGGACTAGCATACACGAGCAGTACTTC; cdr3_aa: CASSRTSIHEQYF
d_call: -; v_call: TRBV6-1; j_call: TRBJ2-7; clone_size: -; cdr3_nt: TGTGCCAGCAGTGAGGACCCGGGTAGGCAAGCGCAGTACTTC; cdr3_aa: CASSEDPGRQAQYF
d_call: -; v_call: TRBV6-6; j_call: TRBJ2-7; clone_size: -; cdr3_nt: TGTGCCAGCAGCCCCCTCTCGCCAGGGCGCGCCTACGAGCAGTACTTC; cdr3_aa: CASSPLSPGRAYEQYF
d_call: TRBD1; v_call: TRBV6-6; j_call: TRBJ2-7; clone_size: once; cdr3_nt: TGTGCCAGCAGGAACACCGGGACAGCTGGGGTCGAGCAGTACTTC; cdr3_aa: CASRNTGTAGVEQYF
d_call: TRBD2; v_call: TRBV5-4; j_call: TRBJ2-7; clone_size: -; cdr3_nt: TGTGCCAGCCGGACGGATAGCGGGATCGGGGAGCAGTACTTC; cdr3_aa: CASRTDSGIGEQYF
d_call: -; v_call: TRBV27; j_call: TRBJ2-1; clone_size: medium-sized; cdr3_nt: TGTGCCAGCAGTTTGCACGAGGTTCCCTACAATGAGCAGTTCTTC; cdr3_aa: CASSLHEVPYNEQFF
d_call: -; v_call: TRBV6-2/TRBV6-3; j_call: TRBJ1-5; clone_size: few; cdr3_nt: TGTGCCAGCCTTAGAGCGGGGAGCAATCAGCCCCAGCATTTT; cdr3_aa: CASLRAGSNQPQHF
d_call: -; v_call: TRBV27; j_call: TRBJ2-1; clone_size: large; cdr3_nt: TGTGCCAGCAGTACCCCCGGGGCCGTCAATGAGCAGTTCTTC; cdr3_aa: CASSTPGAVNEQFF
d_call: TRBD2; v_call: TRBV18; j_call: TRBJ2-3; clone_size: few; cdr3_nt: TGTGCCAGCTCACCGGTGGCTAGCGGGAGGATAACAGATACGCAGTATTTT; cdr3_aa: CASSPVASGRITDTQYF
d_call: -; v_call: TRBV6-6; j_call: TRBJ1-1; clone_size: large; cdr3_nt: TGTGCCAGCAGCCCCCCTCGAATGGTTGAAGCTTTCTTT; cdr3_aa: CASSPPRMVEAFF
d_call: TRBD1; v_call: TRBV7-9; j_call: TRBJ1-5; clone_size: -; cdr3_nt: TGTGCCAGCAGCCCGACCGGACAGGCGATTCAGCCCCAGCATTTT; cdr3_aa: CASSPTGQAIQPQHF
d_call: -; v_call: TRBV12-3/TRBV12-4; j_call: TRBJ1-1; clone_size: -; cdr3_nt: TGTGCCAGCAGTTTAGACAGGTTTGGTTCAGACACTGAAGCTTTCTTT; cdr3_aa: CASSLDRFGSDTEAFF
d_call: TRBD2; v_call: TRBV18; j_call: TRBJ2-7; clone_size: medium-sized; cdr3_nt: TGTGCCAGCTCACCGACTAGCGGGGGCGCGAGCTCCTACGAGCAGTACTTC; cdr3_aa: CASSPTSGGASSYEQYF
d_call: -; v_call: TRBV27; j_call: TRBJ2-1; clone_size: few; cdr3_nt: TGTGCCAGCAGTTCCCCAGCCGACCCGAGCTCCTACAATGAGCAGTTCTTC; cdr3_aa: CASSSPADPSSYNEQFF
d_call: -; v_call: TRBV12-3/TRBV12-4; j_call: TRBJ1-5; clone_size: -; cdr3_nt: TGTGCCAGCAGTCAGAGGGGGGTCGGCCATCAGCCCCAGCATTTT; cdr3_aa: CASSQRGVGHQPQHF
d_call: -; v_call: TRBV5-1; j_call: TRBJ1-5; clone_size: few; cdr3_nt: TGCGCCAGCAGCGTATCGAATCAGCCCCAGCATTTT; cdr3_aa: CASSVSNQPQHF
d_call: TRBD2; v_call: TRBV6-6; j_call: TRBJ2-2; clone_size: -; cdr3_nt: TGTGCCAGCAGTGAGCGGGGTACCACCGGGGAGCTGTTTTTT; cdr3_aa: CASSERGTTGELFF
d_call: -; v_call: TRBV27; j_call: TRBJ1-1; clone_size: few; cdr3_nt: TGTGCCAGCAGTCCGAGTCCTGTCTTGAACACTGAAGCTTTCTTT; cdr3_aa: CASSPSPVLNTEAFF
d_call: TRBD2; v_call: TRBV18; j_call: TRBJ2-2; clone_size: few; cdr3_nt: TGTGCCAGCTCACCGCGGACTAGCGGGAGCACCGGGGAGCTGTTTTTT; cdr3_aa: CASSPRTSGSTGELFF
d_call: TRBD1; v_call: TRBV18; j_call: TRBJ1-4; clone_size: few; cdr3_nt: TGTGCCACCGCAGGGGGGCGACAGGAAAAACTGTTTTTT; cdr3_aa: CATAGGRQEKLFF
d_call: -; v_call: TRBV18; j_call: TRBJ2-2; clone_size: few; cdr3_nt: TGTGCCAGCTCACCGCGGGGCGCCGGGGAGCTGTTTTTT; cdr3_aa: CASSPRGAGELFF
d_call: TRBD2; v_call: TRBV11-1; j_call: TRBJ2-1; clone_size: -; cdr3_nt: TGTGCCAGCAGCTTAGTCAATCCGGGAGGCGGGGGGGAGCAGTTCTTC; cdr3_aa: CASSLVNPGGGGEQFF
d_call: -; v_call: TRBV7-2; j_call: TRBJ2-7; clone_size: -; cdr3_nt: TGTGCCAGCAGCTACGGACAGATATACGAGCAGTACTTC; cdr3_aa: CASSYGQIYEQYF
d_call: -; v_call: TRBV10-1; j_call: TRBJ2-7; clone_size: -; cdr3_nt: TGCGCCAGCAGGGGGGGGCAGTACTTC; cdr3_aa: CASRGGQYF
d_call: -; v_call: TRBV29-1; j_call: TRBJ2-5; clone_size: large; cdr3_nt: TGCAGCGCCCGAGTCCAGCAGGAGACCCAGTACTTC; cdr3_aa: CSARVQQETQYF
d_call: -; v_call: TRBV7-6; j_call: TRBJ2-3; clone_size: -; cdr3_nt: TGTGCCAGCAGCTTAGGGGGGATCACAGATACGCAGTATTTT; cdr3_aa: CASSLGGITDTQYF
d_call: -; v_call: TRBV10-3; j_call: TRBJ2-1; clone_size: few; cdr3_nt: TGTGCCATCAGTGAGTCGGCTGGGGCCAGAAACTACAATGAGCAGTTCTTC; cdr3_aa: CAISESAGARNYNEQFF
d_call: -; v_call: TRBV18; j_call: TRBJ1-2; clone_size: few; cdr3_nt: TGTGCCAGCTCACCGTCCGACGGCTACACCTTC; cdr3_aa: CASSPSDGYTF
d_call: -; v_call: TRBV19; j_call: TRBJ2-1; clone_size: -; cdr3_nt: TGTGCCAGTACCCTCGGTCGGCCCCTGGGGAATGAGCAGTTCTTC; cdr3_aa: CASTLGRPLGNEQFF
d_call: TRBD2; v_call: TRBV27; j_call: TRBJ2-2; clone_size: -; cdr3_nt: TGTGCCAGCAGTTTAGCGGGAGGGCCTACCGGGGAGCTGTTTTTT; cdr3_aa: CASSLAGGPTGELFF
d_call: -; v_call: TRBV12-3/TRBV12-4; j_call: TRBJ2-3; clone_size: few; cdr3_nt: TGTGCCAGCAGCCCCTTTGGCGGGGGCGCAGATACGCAGTATTTT; cdr3_aa: CASSPFGGGADTQYF
d_call: -; v_call: TRBV7-2; j_call: TRBJ2-7; clone_size: -; cdr3_nt: TGTGCCAGCACCCGACAGGCACCCTACGAGCAGTACTTC; cdr3_aa: CASTRQAPYEQYF
d_call: TRBD1; v_call: TRBV5-5; j_call: TRBJ2-3; clone_size: -; cdr3_nt: TGCGCCAGCAGGTTAGACAGGGCGGGCACAGATACGCAGTATTTT; cdr3_aa: CASRLDRAGTDTQYF
d_call: TRBD2; v_call: TRBV20-1; j_call: TRBJ2-3; clone_size: -; cdr3_nt: TGCAGTGAAAGGGACTACGCCACAGATACGCAGTATTTT; cdr3_aa: CSERDYATDTQYF
d_call: -; v_call: TRBV6-5; j_call: TRBJ2-5; clone_size: -; cdr3_nt: TGTGCCAGCAGTTACTCGTTAGGGTTGATCTCCCAAGAGACCCAGTACTTC; cdr3_aa: CASSYSLGLISQETQYF
d_call: -; v_call: TRBV5-5; j_call: TRBJ1-1; clone_size: few; cdr3_nt: TGTGCCAGCAGCCGACCTGATTTCACTGAAGCTTTCTTT; cdr3_aa: CASSRPDFTEAFF
d_call: -; v_call: TRBV6-5; j_call: TRBJ2-2; clone_size: few; cdr3_nt: TGTGCCAGCAGTTACTACCCTCCCCCAGGTCTGAACACCGGGGAGCTGTTTTTT; cdr3_aa: CASSYYPPPGLNTGELFF
d_call: -; v_call: TRBV18; j_call: TRBJ1-5; clone_size: medium-sized; cdr3_nt: TGTGCCAGCTCACAGGGCGGCAATCAGCCCCAGCATTTT; cdr3_aa: CASSQGGNQPQHF
d_call: -; v_call: TRBV14; j_call: TRBJ2-1; clone_size: -; cdr3_nt: TGTGCCAGCAGCCCCTTGATGCTAGGATGGAATGAGCAGTTCTTC; cdr3_aa: CASSPLMLGWNEQFF
d_call: -; v_call: TRBV4-3; j_call: TRBJ1-1; clone_size: few; cdr3_nt: TGCGCCAGCAGCCAAGAGCGAAGGGTGGCTCAAAATTTT; cdr3_aa: CASSQERRVAQNF